These 29 T cell receptor beta chains share one sample of origin, sequenced in a study of T cell responses to AZD1222 COVID-19 vaccine (TCRdb year 2021). Receptor libraries were prepared by the immunoSEQ multiplex PCR assay. TCRdb re-hosts the immuneACCESS table, in-frame sequences only. Its copies lack some clones; in the studies checked, an unresolved V gene accounts for under half of them, and the cause for the rest is not known. The sample table lists roughly 100,000 clones, around 87% of them with a count of one. The ten largest clones represent roughly 2.6% of the sample. Interpreted using the paper, the time point label stands for: baseline before first vaccination. The sequences come from peripheral blood, collected on day 0 of AZD1222 vaccination. These TCRs come from an adult in good health.

The chain couples TRBV4-2 to TRBJ2-1, with 7 bases identical to TRBD2. CDR1 LGHNA and CDR2 YNFKEQ come from the germline V gene. The CDR3 covers 15 residues. After removal of 7 bases from V and 2 bases from J, the junction contained 8 bases not matched to a gene. CDR3 coding DNA: TGTGCCAGCACCTCCGAGCGGGATCCCTACAATGAGCAGTTCTTC. Amino acids: CASTSERDPYNEQFF.

The chain couples TRBV5-1 to TRBJ1-1; no clear D gene. Germline lookup yields CDR1 SGHRS and CDR2 YFSETQ. The CDR3 loop spans 13 amino acids. V dropped 1 base and J dropped 7 bases, with 11 bases sitting between them. The CDR3 DNA follows: TGCGCCAGCAGCTTGTCGTTGGGTGGTGAAGCTTTCTTT. This gives the protein CASSLSLGGEAFF.

This clone is labeled medium-sized. The genes are TRBV11-2 and TRBJ2-1, with 9 bases fitting TRBD2. The CDR3 contains 14 residues. Germline V gene sequence: CDR1 SGHAT, CDR2 FQNNGV. V was clipped by 4 bases and J by 7 bases; unmatched bases: 5. For the CDR3, the DNA is TGTGCCAGCAGCTCACTTAGCGGGAGAAATGAGCAGTTCTTC. It codes for CASSSLSGRNEQFF.

The V and J genes are TRBV5-5 and TRBJ2-7; TRBD1 might be the D (6 bases). V was cut by 4 bases and J by 4 bases, with 12 bases left in between. This CDR3 has 13 residues. CDR1 SGHKS and CDR2 YYEKEE come from the germline V gene (reference sequence). CDR3 sequence: CASSRDNLYEQYF. The CDR3 nucleotides are TGTGCCAGCAGCAGGGACAACCTGTACGAGCAGTACTTC. Combining the CDR3 with reference TRBV5-5 and TRBJ2-7 gives the whole variable domain DAGVTQSPTHLIKTRGQQVTLRCSPISGHKSVSWYQQVLGQGPQFIFQYYEKEERGRGNFPDRFSARQFPNYSSELNVNALLLGDSALYLCASSRDNLYEQYFGPGTRLTVT.

J is TRBJ2-1 and V is TRBV2, with D hard to call. The CDR3 is 15 amino acids. From germline, CDR1 is SNHLY and CDR2 FYNNEI. Trimming took 5 bases from V and 0 from J, leaving 11 bases between them. The CDR3 loop reads CASSLGKSSYNEQFF. Here the CDR3 DNA reads TGTGCCAGCAGTTTAGGGAAAAGCTCCTACAATGAGCAGTTCTTC.

The chain is built from TRBV19 and TRBJ2-1; 7 bases are shared with TRBD2. CDR3 length equals 16 residues. V lost 3 bases to trimming and J lost 9 bases; unmatched junction nucleotides: 14. Germline V gene lookup returns CDR1 LNHDA and CDR2 SQIVND (reference sequence). CDR3: CASSIPPSAGVFEQFF. The CDR3 region has the DNA TGTGCCAGTAGTATCCCGCCCTCGGCGGGGGTCTTTGAGCAGTTCTTC.

The V call is TRBV29-1, the J call TRBJ2-7; D perhaps matches TRBD1 (7 bases). The CDR3 consists of 14 residues. CDR1 and CDR2 (germline): SQVTM, ANQGSEA. The V end was cut by 4 bases, the J end by 3 bases, with 16 bases between. The CDR3 reads CSVGVRGASYEQYF. The CDR3 DNA reads as TGCAGCGTTGGCGTCAGGGGGGCGAGCTACGAGCAGTACTTC.

This clone appeared once. The chain links TRBV15 to TRBJ1-5; D not resolved. Germline CDR1 is LNHNV and CDR2 is YYDKDF (reference sequence). Between the trimmed V and J ends, which lost 1 base and 2 bases, there was a span of 21 bases. This CDR3 is built from 19 residues. CDR3 residues: CATSRVFVAAGPGNQPQHF. In DNA form, the CDR3 reads TGTGCCACCAGCAGAGTCTTTGTGGCAGCTGGGCCAGGCAATCAGCCCCAGCATTTT.

The chain uses TRBV7-2 and TRBJ2-1; 8 bases line up with TRBD1. V gave up 1 base and J gave up 8 bases; unmatched junction bases: 7. This CDR3 comprises 15 residues. Germline CDR1 SGHTA, CDR2 FQGNSA. CDR3 region: CASSLVGQGAHEQFF. The CDR3 bases are TGTGCCAGCAGCTTAGTGGGCCAGGGGGCGCATGAGCAGTTCTTC.

A few counts support this clone. CDR3: CASSHLGTGELFF. CDR3 nucleotides: TGTGCCAGCAGCCATCTCGGGACCGGGGAGCTGTTTTTT. This rearrangement joins TRBV14 to TRBJ2-2; D ambiguous. The V and J ends lost 3 bases and 5 bases respectively, with 7 bases between them. CDR1 SGHDN and CDR2 FVKESK come from the germline V gene. This CDR3 spans 13 amino acids.

V usage is TRBV4-2 and J usage is TRBJ2-5, with 9 bases that match TRBD2. Germline V gene lookup returns CDR1 LGHNA and CDR2 YNFKEQ. With V trimmed by 0 bases and J by 1 base, 3 bases remained unmatched. The CDR3 totals 16 residues. The CDR3 nucleotides are TGTGCCAGCAGCCAAGATCCTAGCGGGGCCCAAGAGACCCAGTACTTC. Encoded protein: CASSQDPSGAQETQYF.

The CDR3, as DNA: TGTGCCAGTAGTGATCGGGACAGCCTTTCACCCCTCCACTTT. It yields the protein CASSDRDSLSPLHF. V is TRBV19 and J is TRBJ1-6; 7 positions match TRBD1. CDR3 length equals 14 residues. Per germline, CDR1 LNHDA and CDR2 SQIVND (reference sequence). J was trimmed by 9 bases and V by 5 bases; bases with no gene match: 7. Complete variable domain (other parts from reference TRBV19 and TRBJ1-6): DGGITQSPKYLFRKEGQNVTLSCEQNLNHDAMYWYRQDPGQGLRLIYYSQIVNDFQKGDIAEGYSVSREKKESFPLTVTSAQKNPTAFYLCASSDRDSLSPLHFGNGTRLTVT.

The chain couples TRBV27 to TRBJ2-1, with a tentative D call TRBD2 (5 bases). Deletions cut 7 bases from V and 0 bases from J, with 16 bases between. The CDR3 is made up of 16 amino acids. Per germline, CDR1 MNHEY and CDR2 SMNVEV (reference sequence). CDR3 sequence: CASIERARSSYNEQFF. The CDR3 DNA reads TGTGCCAGCATCGAGAGGGCCAGAAGCTCCTACAATGAGCAGTTCTTC.

The chain's CDR3 is CASHSVLGPGYTF. The CDR3 DNA reads as TGTGCCAGCCACTCGGTCCTAGGCCCTGGCTACACCTTC. The J gene is TRBJ1-2, the V gene TRBV5-6; unclear D gene. The V gene lost 7 bases and the J gene lost 7 bases, with 17 bases spanning the gap. Germline V gene data show CDR1 as SGHDT and CDR2 as YYEEEE. CDR3 length equals 13 residues.

The rearrangement uses TRBV5-4 and TRBJ2-3, with 8 bases matching TRBD1. This CDR3 is 13 amino acids long. Germline V lookup: CDR1 SGHNT, CDR2 YYREEE (reference sequence). V shed 5 bases, J shed 6 bases, and the junction held 5 bases outside the gene matches. The DNA for the CDR3 is TGTGCCAGCAGTCCTGACAGGGGCGATACGCAGTATTTT. Protein: CASSPDRGDTQYF.

The chain has TRBV4-1 and TRBJ1-5; TRBD1 is a possible D gene (5 bases). V gave up 5 bases and J gave up 3 bases, with 11 bases separating them. The CDR3 extends over 14 amino acids. Germline loops: CDR1 MGHRA, CDR2 YSYEKL. CDR3 nucleotide sequence: TGCGCCAGCAGCTCCCCGGGGGACAATCAGCCCCAGCATTTT. Translating it yields CASSSPGDNQPQHF.

J is TRBJ1-6 and V is TRBV19; tentatively, D is TRBD1 (6 bases). This CDR3 is 14 amino acids long. Trimming stripped 10 bases from V and 5 bases from J, with 15 bases between. The germline V gene has CDR1 LNHDA and CDR2 SQIVND (reference sequence). CDR3 sequence (DNA): TGTGCCACGTCCGGGGGCTTCGATAATTCACCCCTCCACTTT. Its protein is CATSGGFDNSPLHF.

V usage is TRBV9 and J usage is TRBJ2-2, with no clear D. The CDR3 has 15 residues. CDR1 SGDLS and CDR2 YYNGEE come from the germline V gene. Trimming left V 3 bases short and J 4 bases short, with 13 bases between. In DNA, the CDR3 is TGTGCCAGCAGCGCCCCGGGTTTCGGCACCGGGGAGCTGTTTTTT. Residues: CASSAPGFGTGELFF. The full variable domain, completed using reference TRBV9 and TRBJ2-2, is DSGVTQTPKHLITATGQRVTLRCSPRSGDLSVYWYQQSLDQGLQFLIQYYNGEERAKGNILERFSAQQFPDLHSELNLSSLELGDSALYFCASSAPGFGTGELFFGEGSRLTVL.

The V and J genes are TRBV19 and TRBJ2-5; TRBD2 matches at 8 bases. The CDR3 loop spans 16 amino acids. After removal of 5 bases from V and 3 bases from J, the junction contained 11 bases not matched to a gene. Germline-derived CDR1 and CDR2 are LNHDA and SQIVND (reference sequence). The CDR3 here is CASSFGGGTKKETQYF. CDR3 DNA: TGTGCCAGTAGTTTTGGCGGGGGGACAAAGAAAGAGACCCAGTACTTC.

The CDR3 spells CASSPVTAGTDTQYF. In DNA form, the CDR3 reads TGTGCCAGCTCCCCCGTGACAGCAGGCACAGATACGCAGTATTTT. The chain employs TRBV18 and TRBJ2-3; D might be TRBD1 (5 bases). The CDR3 contains 15 residues. V dropped 6 bases and J dropped 1 base, with 14 bases sitting between them. CDR1 is KGHSH, CDR2 LQKENI, per germline. Variable domain in full (rest from reference TRBV18 and TRBJ2-3): NAGVMQNPRHLVRRRGQEARLRCSPMKGHSHVYWYRQLPEEGLKFMVYLQKENIIDESGMPKERFSAEFPKEGPSILRIQQVVRGDSAAYFCASSPVTAGTDTQYFGPGTRLTVL.

The J gene is TRBJ2-2, the V gene TRBV2, with 8 bases aligning to TRBD2. V shed 5 bases and J 1 base; nucleotides not matched to a gene: 0. The CDR3 extends over 14 amino acids. The germline V gene encodes CDR1 SNHLY and CDR2 FYNNEI. The CDR3 DNA follows: TGTGCCAGCAGTCTAGCGGGGAACACCGGGGAGCTGTTTTTT. Protein sequence: CASSLAGNTGELFF.

J is TRBJ1-5 and V is TRBV27, with D perhaps matching TRBD1 (6 bases). The CDR3 length is 15 residues. Per germline, CDR1 MNHEY and CDR2 SMNVEV (reference sequence). The germline V and J ends were trimmed by 6 bases and 3 bases, with 15 bases remaining between them. CDR3 DNA sequence: TGTGCCAGCAGCCGCGGAAGGGGGGTCAATCAGCCCCAGCATTTT. Its protein product is CASSRGRGVNQPQHF.

The gene calls are TRBV24-1 and TRBJ2-5; 11 bases fit TRBD2. CDR1 and CDR2 from the germline V gene are KGHDR and SFDVKD. The trim removed 3 bases at V and 1 base at J, leaving 0 bases unmatched. The CDR3 runs 15 residues. CDR3 protein: CATSDTSGGQETQYF. CDR3 nucleotide sequence: TGTGCCACCAGTGATACTAGCGGGGGCCAAGAGACCCAGTACTTC.

The rearrangement links TRBV27 to TRBJ2-5; D is perhaps TRBD2 (5 bases). Per the germline V gene, CDR1 is MNHEY and CDR2 is SMNVEV (reference sequence). The CDR3 sequence is 16 residues long. Trimming took 2 bases from V and 6 from J, leaving 19 bases between them. CDR3 amino acids: CASSLMDVLASKTQYF. CDR3 sequence (DNA): TGTGCCAGCAGTTTAATGGATGTATTAGCGTCGAAGACCCAGTACTTC.

The chain joins TRBV7-3 to TRBJ2-5; 7 bases are shared with TRBD1. There are 14 residues in the CDR3. V lost 6 bases and J lost 2; bases outside the gene matches: 6. CDR1 and CDR2 from the germline V gene are SGHTA and FQGTGA. DNA of the CDR3: TGTGCCAGCAGTCCGACAGGGCTGCAAGAGACCCAGTACTTC. Protein product: CASSPTGLQETQYF.

V is TRBV2 and J is TRBJ1-2, with D perhaps matching TRBD1 (5 bases). This CDR3 has 15 residues. Germline-derived CDR1 and CDR2 are SNHLY and FYNNEI. V lost 9 bases to trimming and J lost 4 bases, with 21 bases between them. The CDR3 nucleotides are TGTGCCAGTGACCGGGACCCTACCTTGGCCTATGGCTACACCTTC. This gives the protein CASDRDPTLAYGYTF. Filled out from reference TRBV2 and TRBJ1-2, the complete variable domain reads EPEVTQTPSHQVTQMGQEVILRCVPISNHLYFYWYRQILGQKVEFLVSFYNNEISEKSEIFDDQFSVERPDGSNFTLKIRSTKLEDSAMYFCASDRDPTLAYGYTFGSGTRLTVV.

The rearrangement links TRBV7-2 to TRBJ2-1, with TRBD2 matching over 7 bases. CDR1 and CDR2 (germline): SGHTA, FQGNSA. The CDR3 consists of 16 residues. With V trimmed by 3 bases and J by 3 bases, 8 bases remained unmatched. The DNA of the CDR3 is TGTGCCAGCAGCTTGGGTTGGGGCGGGGGCTACAATGAGCAGTTCTTC. Its translation is CASSLGWGGGYNEQFF. The whole variable domain, filled in from reference TRBV7-2 and TRBJ2-1, reads GAGVSQSPSNKVTEKGKDVELRCDPISGHTALYWYRQSLGQGLEFLIYFQGNSAPDKSGLPSDRFSAERTGGSVSTLTIQRTQQEDSAVYLCASSLGWGGGYNEQFFGPGTRLTVL.

The chain joins TRBV6-2 or TRBV6-3 to TRBJ1-1; D gene unclear. From germline, CDR1 is MNHEY and CDR2 SVGEGT. The CDR3 is 15 amino acids. The V and J ends lost 6 bases and 6 bases respectively, with 20 bases between them. DNA for the CDR3: TGTGCCAGCAGCCCCCCCCCGTTTTCGGTCGCTGAAGCTTTCTTT. Amino acid sequence: CASSPPPFSVAEAFF.

The chain carries TRBV19 and TRBJ2-6; 8 nucleotides align to TRBD1. CDR1 and CDR2 (germline): LNHDA, SQIVND (reference sequence). Trimming at V came to 3 bases and at J to 2 bases, leaving 3 bases not matched to a gene. CDR3 length: 16 residues. CDR3 amino acids: CASSIRQGTGANVLTF. The CDR3 bases are TGTGCCAGTAGTATCCGACAGGGGACTGGGGCCAACGTCCTGACTTTC.